A single sample is the source of the 30 T cell receptor beta chains below, sequenced in a study of CD8 T cells in Susac syndrome. The RNA input was roughly 0.45 to 1 ug, and it was reverse transcribed with random hexamers. TCRdb reprocessed the immunoSEQ multiplex PCR reads via MiXCR and lists one record per CDR3 protein. The sample records hundreds of thousands of distinct CDR3 sequences, 93% being singletons. Sequencing was done on a sample of CD4+ T cells from PBMCs. All receptors derive from a human donor with multiple sclerosis.

The genes are TRBV24-1 and TRBJ2-1; no firm D call. Germline-derived CDR1 and CDR2 are KGHDR and SFDVKD. Trimming stripped 7 bases from V and 0 bases from J, with 12 bases between. The CDR3 covers 15 residues. This CDR3 reads CATSGLASSYNEQFF. As DNA, the CDR3 is TGTGCCACCAGCGGTCTTGCAAGCTCCTACAATGAGCAGTTCTTC.

This rearrangement joins TRBV27 to TRBJ2-7; 10 bases fit TRBD1. The germline V gene encodes CDR1 MNHEY and CDR2 SMNVEV (reference sequence). After removal of 5 bases from V and 1 base from J, the junction contained 5 bases not matched to a gene. The length of the CDR3 is 15 residues. The CDR3 sequence is CASSKPGQGSYEQYF. The DNA for the CDR3 is TGTGCCAGCAGTAAACCGGGACAGGGGTCCTACGAGCAGTACTTC.

This clonotype has only a few counts. In DNA, the CDR3 is TGTGCCAGCAGTTATAGCGTGGGGCAAGAGACCCAGTACTTC. This gives the protein CASSYSVGQETQYF. This sequence joins TRBV6-1 and TRBJ2-5, with a tentative D call TRBD2 (5 bases). Germline-derived CDR1 and CDR2 are MNHNS and SASEGT. V lost 5 bases and J 2 bases, leaving 12 bases between the germline ends. This CDR3 is built from 14 residues.

The chain couples TRBV20-1 to TRBJ2-5; 13 nucleotides match TRBD2. Germline assignment: CDR1 DFQATT and CDR2 SNEGSKA (reference sequence). V shed 6 bases, J shed 4 bases, and the junction held 14 bases outside the gene matches. This CDR3 is built from 17 residues. CDR3 sequence reads: CSAEPTSGRRLGETQYF. CDR3 DNA: TGCAGTGCGGAACCGACTAGCGGGAGGAGGTTAGGAGAGACCCAGTACTTC.

The sample holds one count of this clonotype. In DNA, the CDR3 is TGTGCCACACTTGACAGATACGAGCAGTACTTC. It translates to CATLDRYEQYF. The J gene is TRBJ2-7, the V gene TRBV19; TRBD1 is a possible D gene (5 bases). Germline V CDR1 and CDR2: LNHDA, SQIVND (reference sequence). Trimming left V 10 bases short and J 4 bases short, with 11 bases between. The CDR3 length is 11 residues.

The chain joins TRBV21-1 to TRBJ2-7; TRBD1, as called in the table, went unchecked against the DNA. TRBV21-1 is a pseudogene locus. There are 15 residues in the CDR3. The CDR3 protein is CASSENSTGGHEQYF. The DNA of the CDR3 is TGTGCCAGCAGCGAAAACTCGACAGGGGGCCACGAGCAGTACTTC.

CDR3 protein: CASRPQGNYGYTF. CDR3 coding DNA: TGTGCCAGCAGACCTCAGGGGAACTATGGCTACACCTTC. This chain connects TRBV12-3 or TRBV12-4 to TRBJ1-2, with D perhaps TRBD1 (6 bases). CDR3 size: 13 residues. The V and J ends lost 6 bases and 2 bases respectively, with 10 bases between them.

The chain has TRBV6-1 and TRBJ2-2; no firm D call. CDR1 MNHNS and CDR2 SASEGT come from the germline V gene. CDR3 length: 15 residues. Between the trimmed V and J ends, which lost 2 bases and 7 bases, there was a span of 14 bases. CDR3 amino acids: CASSEQDNMIGELFF. CDR3 in DNA: TGTGCCAGCAGTGAACAGGATAATATGATCGGGGAGCTGTTTTTT.

V gene TRBV29-1 combines with J gene TRBJ1-2; D not resolved. Looked up from germline, CDR1 is SQVTM and CDR2 is ANQGSEA. The germline V and J ends were trimmed by 4 bases and 3 bases, with 12 bases remaining between them. This CDR3 contains 13 residues. The CDR3 sequence is CSVVSNRDYGYTF. The CDR3 DNA reads as TGCAGCGTTGTCTCGAATCGGGACTATGGCTACACCTTC. Full variable domain (outside the CDR3, taken from reference TRBV29-1 and TRBJ1-2): SAVISQKPSRDICQRGTSLTIQCQVDSQVTMMFWYRQQPGQSLTLIATANQGSEATYESGFVIDKFPISRPNLTFSTLTVSNMSPEDSSIYLCSVVSNRDYGYTFGSGTRLTVV.

This clonotype has a handful of counts. V and J are TRBV3-1 and TRBJ2-7; the match to TRBD2 covers 10 bases. Germline lookup yields CDR1 LGHDT and CDR2 YNNKEL (reference sequence). The ends lost 1 base at V and 2 bases at J; junction bases unmatched: 2. This CDR3 has 15 residues. CDR3 in amino acids: CASSQGLAGPYEQYV. Here the CDR3 DNA reads TGTGCCAGCAGCCAAGGACTAGCGGGTCCCTACGAGCAGTACGTC.

The J gene is TRBJ1-4, the V gene TRBV27; 7 bases agree with TRBD1. CDR3 length: 16 amino acids. J gave up 7 bases and V 3 bases, and 11 bases lay outside the gene matches. In germline, CDR1 is MNHEY, CDR2 SMNVEV (reference sequence). The CDR3 sequence: CASSLRGPVLGEKLFF. As DNA, the CDR3 is TGTGCCAGCAGTTTGAGGGGGCCGGTCTTAGGTGAAAAACTGTTTTTT. The whole variable domain, remainder taken from reference TRBV27 and TRBJ1-4, is EAQVTQNPRYLITVTGKKLTVTCSQNMNHEYMSWYRQDPGLGLRQIYYSMNVEVTDKGDVPEGYKVSRKEKRNFPLILESPSPNQTSLYFCASSLRGPVLGEKLFFGSGTQLSVL.

The chain is built from TRBV5-8 and TRBJ2-7, with D possibly being TRBD1 (6 bases). V lost 6 bases and J 2 bases, leaving 18 bases between the germline ends. Germline assignment: CDR1 SGHTS and CDR2 YDEGEE. The CDR3 is 15 amino acids. For the CDR3, the DNA is TGTGCCAGCAACAACGGTAGGGCAGGGGCCTACGAGCAGTACTTC. Translation gives CASNNGRAGAYEQYF.

V and J are TRBV5-4 and TRBJ1-2, with a tentative D call TRBD1 (6 bases). The length of the CDR3 is 15 residues. Trimming stripped 0 bases from V and 7 bases from J, with 16 bases between. Germline CDR1 and CDR2: SGHNT and YYREEE (reference sequence). CDR3 sequence: CASSLDVTGGRGYTF. The CDR3 nucleotides are TGTGCCAGCAGCTTGGATGTGACAGGAGGTCGTGGCTACACCTTC.

The V and J genes are TRBV30 and TRBJ1-5, with D maybe TRBD1 (5 bases). The V gene lost 3 bases and the J gene lost 7 bases, with 13 bases spanning the gap. CDR3 length: 13 amino acids. CDR1 and CDR2 from the germline V gene are GTSNPN and SVGIG (reference sequence). This CDR3 reads CAWSSRGGQPQHF. CDR3 coding DNA: TGTGCCTGGAGCTCAAGGGGTGGACAGCCCCAGCATTTT.

The chain is built from TRBV27 and TRBJ2-2, with D maybe TRBD1 (7 bases). V was clipped by 6 bases and J by 3 bases, with 17 bases between them. This CDR3 is 16 amino acids long. Germline V gives CDR1 MNHEY, CDR2 SMNVEV (reference sequence). The CDR3 DNA sequence: TGTGCCAGCAGCAGTCTCCCAGGGGGGCACACCGGGGAGCTGTTTTTT. Translated, it gives CASSSLPGGHTGELFF.

J is TRBJ1-1 and V is TRBV29-1; 8 positions match TRBD1. The CDR3 covers 14 residues. Germline V gene sequence: CDR1 SQVTM, CDR2 ANQGSEA. J was trimmed by 4 bases and V by 5 bases; bases with no gene match: 9. CDR3 residues: CSVQGARISTEAFF. The CDR3 bases are TGCAGCGTTCAGGGGGCGCGGATCTCCACTGAAGCTTTCTTT.

This sequence joins TRBV7-2 and TRBJ1-5, with D unclear. This CDR3 has 13 amino acids. Deletions cut 5 bases from V and 5 bases from J, with 10 bases between. Germline CDR1 and CDR2: SGHTA and FQGNSA. The CDR3 spells CASSARADQPQHF. The DNA of the CDR3 is TGTGCCAGCAGCGCCCGGGCGGATCAGCCCCAGCATTTT.

The chain has TRBV27 and TRBJ2-3; no definite D call. Germline CDR1 and CDR2: MNHEY and SMNVEV (reference sequence). The CDR3 has 13 amino acids. V was pared by 3 bases and J by 3 bases, with 7 bases between. The DNA for the CDR3 is TGTGCCAGCAGTTTCGCTAGGACAGATACGCAGTATTTT. Translation: CASSFARTDTQYF.

The V and J genes are TRBV30 and TRBJ2-2; D is uncertain. V was pared by 5 bases and J by 2 bases, with 9 bases between. The V gene's germline CDR1 is GTSNPN and CDR2 SVGIG (reference sequence). This CDR3 comprises 13 residues. The DNA for the CDR3 is TGTGCCTGGGTGTCTAGAAACACCGGGGAGCTGTTTTTT. It encodes CAWVSRNTGELFF.

The chain carries TRBV28 and TRBJ2-6; no clear D gene. The CDR3 runs to 16 residues. Trimming stripped 5 bases from V and 1 base from J, with 12 bases between. Germline CDR1 is MDHEN and CDR2 is SYDVKM. Here the CDR3 DNA reads TGTGCCAGCAGTGCACACAGAGTATCTGGGGCCAACGTCCTGACTTTC. This codes for CASSAHRVSGANVLTF.

This chain uses TRBV3-1 with TRBJ1-1; the D gene is possibly TRBD1 (6 bases). The CDR3 runs 16 residues. V was trimmed by 4 bases and J by 0 bases, leaving 15 bases between them. The germline V gene encodes CDR1 LGHDT and CDR2 YNNKEL (reference sequence). The CDR3 loop is CASSPRGGAMNTEAFF. The CDR3 DNA sequence: TGTGCCAGCAGCCCGAGGGGGGGCGCGATGAACACTGAAGCTTTCTTT.

The rearrangement joins TRBV4-2 to TRBJ2-1; D is unresolved. V lost 1 base and J 0 bases, leaving 7 bases between the germline ends. Germline V CDR1 and CDR2: LGHNA, YNFKEQ. CDR3 size: 15 residues. DNA of the CDR3: TGTGCCAGCAGCCAAGGGGCGGTCTCCTACAATGAGCAGTTCTTC. Its translation: CASSQGAVSYNEQFF.

The V gene is TRBV3-1, the J gene TRBJ2-2, with no clear D. Germline assignment: CDR1 LGHDT and CDR2 YNNKEL (reference sequence). V dropped 6 bases and J dropped 7 bases, with 12 bases sitting between them. The length of the CDR3 is 13 residues. Here the CDR3 reads CASRPQSHGELFF. For the CDR3, the DNA is TGTGCCAGCAGGCCCCAAAGCCACGGGGAGCTGTTTTTT.

The CDR3 here is CASRTRWPQRIDTEAFF. The CDR3 DNA sequence: TGTGCCAGCAGAACCCGCTGGCCCCAACGGATTGACACTGAAGCTTTCTTT. This rearrangement joins TRBV6-1 to TRBJ1-1; D not certain. Trimming pared 6 bases from V and 3 bases from J, leaving 23 bases between. The length of the CDR3 is 17 residues. Germline loops: CDR1 MNHNS, CDR2 SASEGT.

This clonotype has just one count. The chain recombines TRBV18 with TRBJ1-6; TRBD1 aligns across 8 bases. After removal of 3 bases from V and 9 bases from J, the junction contained 10 bases not matched to a gene. In germline, CDR1 is KGHSH, CDR2 LQKENI. This CDR3 contains 16 residues. The CDR3 DNA is TGTGCCAGCTCACCTGGGAGGGACAGGTTTACTTCACCCCTCCACTTT. Its translation is CASSPGRDRFTSPLHF.

V usage is TRBV18 and J usage is TRBJ2-6, with D maybe TRBD1 (5 bases). Trimming cost V 3 bases and J 1 base, with 19 bases left between them. The CDR3 sequence is 19 residues long. Germline V CDR1 and CDR2: KGHSH, LQKENI. The CDR3 region has the DNA TGTGCCAGCTCACCCTACGCCCCAAGTCCAGGGTCTGGGGCCAACGTCCTGACTTTC. Amino acid sequence: CASSPYAPSPGSGANVLTF. The full variable domain, rest sourced from reference TRBV18 and TRBJ2-6, is NAGVMQNPRHLVRRRGQEARLRCSPMKGHSHVYWYRQLPEEGLKFMVYLQKENIIDESGMPKERFSAEFPKEGPSILRIQQVVRGDSAAYFCASSPYAPSPGSGANVLTFGAGSRLTVL.

CDR3 amino acids: CASSTSGSGNTIYF. In nucleotides, the CDR3 is TGTGCCAGCTCGACGTCAGGGTCTGGAAACACCATATATTTT. The chain couples TRBV18 to TRBJ1-3; possible D gene TRBD1, 5 bases. Germline V gives CDR1 KGHSH, CDR2 LQKENI. V shed 6 bases and J shed 1 base, with 10 bases lying between them. The CDR3 spans 14 residues.

The genes are TRBV10-3 and TRBJ2-5, with D possibly matching TRBD1 (5 bases). V lost 6 bases and J 5 bases, leaving 13 bases between the germline ends. This CDR3 is built from 13 residues. The germline gives CDR1 ENHRY, CDR2 SYGVKD. The CDR3 DNA follows: TGTGCCATCAGCCAGGGCCCCGGGGAGACCCAGTACTTC. Its translation is CAISQGPGETQYF.

The chain carries TRBV12-3 or TRBV12-4 and TRBJ2-3, with 10 bases matching TRBD2. The CDR3 extends over 15 amino acids. Unmatched junction bases numbered 3, after V lost 4 bases and J lost 2 bases. CDR3: CASSSSGGATDTQYF. CDR3 DNA sequence: TGTGCCAGCAGTTCCAGCGGGGGGGCCACAGATACGCAGTATTTT.

A single count supports this clonotype. CDR3 sequence reads: CAISRGDLNTGELFF. CDR3 coding DNA: TGTGCCATCAGCCGAGGGGACCTGAACACCGGGGAGCTGTTTTTT. V gene TRBV10-3 combines with J gene TRBJ2-2; D could derive from TRBD1 or TRBD2 (5 bases each). The V and J ends lost 6 bases and 1 base respectively, with 12 bases between them. This CDR3 comprises 15 residues. Germline V gene lookup returns CDR1 ENHRY and CDR2 SYGVKD.